The clone carrying this T cell receptor (beta chain) was seen just once. Antigen unknown. These data belong to a study of CD8 T cells in Susac syndrome. General study results and limits: The study recognized that the number of individuals in its TCR sequencing and HLA analysis was relatively small.

V shed 4 bases, J shed 2 bases, and the junction held 7 bases outside the gene matches. The CDR3 totals 15 residues. Germline V CDR1 and CDR2: LGHDT, YNNKEL (reference sequence). With random hexamers, reverse transcription was performed on about 0.5 to 1 ug of RNA. Amplification of TCR beta CDR3 across 54 Vbeta and 13 Jbeta was performed with immunoSEQ multiplex PCR. TCRdb passed the immunoSEQ multiplex PCR reads through MiXCR, listing each CDR3 protein once. The repertoire holds 120,000 to 150,000 distinct CDR3 sequences, approximately 95% seen once, with approximately 0.11% in the top ten. This receptor was taken from a human donor with multiple sclerosis. The V gene is TRBV3-1, the J gene TRBJ2-5; TRBD2 agrees at 7 bases. Sample: CD4+ T cells from PBMCs. Here the CDR3 reads CASSRSPSGQETQYF. Here the CDR3 DNA reads TGTGCCAGCAGCCGGAGCCCTAGCGGACAAGAGACCCAGTACTTC.